This TCR beta chain derives from a study of T cell repertoires in cytomegalovirus infection. Study-level findings and limits: There were carriers of CMV plus the relevant HLA, and cumulative public TCR beta family frequency identified them.

From the reads, TCRdb called clonotypes with MiXCR, one entry per CDR3 protein. The sample gives around 550,000 distinct CDR3 sequences, less than 30% of which show up once; less than 15% is in the top ten. This CDR3 contains 14 residues. Germline V gene lookup returns CDR1 DFQATT and CDR2 SNEGSKA (reference sequence). The V gene lost 3 bases and the J gene lost 7 bases, with 13 bases spanning the gap. This clonotype was counted only a few times. Its cognate antigen is unknown. This TCR came from a human donor in good health (CMV status not recorded). Some clones in this sample may be carry-over from other donors' samples. This rearrangement joins TRBV20-1 to TRBJ1-6, with a weak D call TRBD1 (5 bases). Sequencing was performed on PBMCs. The CDR3 here is CSARTDGRNSPLHF. CDR3 nucleotides: TGCAGTGCTAGGACAGACGGACGAAATTCACCCCTCCACTTT.